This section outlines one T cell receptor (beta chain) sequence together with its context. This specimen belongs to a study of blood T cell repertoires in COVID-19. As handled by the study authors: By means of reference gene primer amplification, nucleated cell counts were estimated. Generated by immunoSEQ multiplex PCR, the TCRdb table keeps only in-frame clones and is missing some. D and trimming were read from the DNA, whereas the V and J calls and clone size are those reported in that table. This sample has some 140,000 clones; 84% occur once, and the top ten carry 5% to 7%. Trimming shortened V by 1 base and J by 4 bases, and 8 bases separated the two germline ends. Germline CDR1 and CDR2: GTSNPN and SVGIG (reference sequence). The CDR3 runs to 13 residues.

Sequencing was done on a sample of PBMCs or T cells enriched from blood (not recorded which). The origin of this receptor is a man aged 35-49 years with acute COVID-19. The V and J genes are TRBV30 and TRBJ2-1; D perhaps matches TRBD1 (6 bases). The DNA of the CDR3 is TGTGCCTGGAGTGCAGGGGTTTACAATGAGCAGTTCTTC. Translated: CAWSAGVYNEQFF.